These T cell receptor beta chains were read from a single sample in a study of regulatory and conventional T cells in RAG deficiency. The data were produced by immunoSEQ multiplex PCR, yet TCRdb's version contains in-frame clones alone and is incomplete. The sample has fewer than 35,000 clones, about nine tenths seen once. In addition, the sample was reused for a study of regulatory T cells.

Material: CD8+ T cells sorted from blood. The receptor set was obtained from a human donor in good health. CDR3s include the opening cysteine and the closing phenylalanine or tryptophan. The order of the fields is CDR3 length, J gene, D gene, V gene, CDR3 DNA, CDR3 protein. The D gene is left open where the match is weak.

len: 16
j_gene: TRBJ2-4
d_gene: TRBD1
v_gene: TRBV5-4
CDR3nt: TGTGCCAGCAGCCTCATCGACAGGGTCGCCAAAAACATTCAGTACTTC
CDR3aa: CASSLIDRVAKNIQYF

len: 15
j_gene: TRBJ2-7
d_gene: .
v_gene: TRBV4-2
CDR3nt: TGTGCCAGCAGCCATGCAAGGGACGGTTCCTACGAGCAGTACTTC
CDR3aa: CASSHARDGSYEQYF

len: 13
j_gene: TRBJ1-4
d_gene: .
v_gene: TRBV4-2
CDR3nt: TGTGCCAGCAGCCCCACTTCCTCAGAAAAACTGTTTTTT
CDR3aa: CASSPTSSEKLFF

len: 15
j_gene: TRBJ1-1
d_gene: TRBD1
v_gene: TRBV5-1
CDR3nt: TGCGCCAGCAGCCCGGACAGGGGGTTGGACACTGAAGCTTTCTTT
CDR3aa: CASSPDRGLDTEAFF

len: 14
j_gene: TRBJ1-1
d_gene: .
v_gene: TRBV5-1
CDR3nt: TGCGCCAGCAGCACTAAAATAGGTGCGCGGGAAGCTTTCTTT
CDR3aa: CASSTKIGAREAFF

len: 14
j_gene: TRBJ1-5
d_gene: .
v_gene: TRBV27
CDR3nt: TGTGCCAGCAGTTTGAGGGGGGCCGTTCAGCCCCAGCATTTT
CDR3aa: CASSLRGAVQPQHF

len: 16
j_gene: TRBJ1-1
d_gene: .
v_gene: TRBV30
CDR3nt: TGTGCCTGGAGATCCACCTCTTGGACCTTGAACACTGAAGCTTTCTTT
CDR3aa: CAWRSTSWTLNTEAFF

len: 15
j_gene: TRBJ1-2
d_gene: .
v_gene: TRBV15
CDR3nt: TGTGCCACCAGCAGATCTCCTGGACAGAGCTATGGCTACACCTTC
CDR3aa: CATSRSPGQSYGYTF

len: 13
j_gene: TRBJ2-2
d_gene: .
v_gene: TRBV11-3
CDR3nt: TGTGCCAGCAGCCTCTCGCACACCGGGGAGCTGTTTTTT
CDR3aa: CASSLSHTGELFF

len: 14
j_gene: TRBJ2-2
d_gene: TRBD2
v_gene: TRBV30
CDR3nt: TGTGCCTGGAGTGGACTAGCCGGAGGGGGGGAGCTGTTTTTT
CDR3aa: CAWSGLAGGGELFF

len: 14
j_gene: TRBJ2-5
d_gene: .
v_gene: TRBV7-7
CDR3nt: TGTGCTAGCAGCTCCCAGGGGCTACAAGAGACCCAGTACTTC
CDR3aa: CASSSQGLQETQYF

len: 13
j_gene: TRBJ1-6
d_gene: TRBD1
v_gene: TRBV6-6
CDR3nt: TGTGCCAGCGGGACAGGGGGACATTCACCCCTCCACTTT
CDR3aa: CASGTGGHSPLHF

len: 15
j_gene: TRBJ1-1
d_gene: TRBD1
v_gene: TRBV15
CDR3nt: TGTGCCACCAGCAGAGCCCCGCAGGGGGACACTGAAGCTTTCTTT
CDR3aa: CATSRAPQGDTEAFF

len: 16
j_gene: TRBJ2-2
d_gene: .
v_gene: TRBV27
CDR3nt: TGTGCCAGCAGTTTATCGAGCGGGCCGGCCGCCGGGGAGCTGTTTTTT
CDR3aa: CASSLSSGPAAGELFF

len: 16
j_gene: TRBJ2-7
d_gene: TRBD1
v_gene: TRBV7-8
CDR3nt: TGTGCCAGCAGCTTAAACCTTGGGACAGCAGCCTACGAGCAGTACTTC
CDR3aa: CASSLNLGTAAYEQYF

len: 14
j_gene: TRBJ1-3
d_gene: .
v_gene: TRBV5-1
CDR3nt: TGCGCCAGCAGGTCGGGGGCAGGCGGAAACACCATATATTTT
CDR3aa: CASRSGAGGNTIYF

len: 14
j_gene: TRBJ1-6
d_gene: .
v_gene: TRBV19
CDR3nt: TGTGCCAGTACAGTATCCTCCTATAATTCACCCCTCCACTTT
CDR3aa: CASTVSSYNSPLHF

len: 16
j_gene: TRBJ2-1
d_gene: TRBD2
v_gene: TRBV7-2
CDR3nt: TGTGCCAGCAGGCTCGTCGGGACTAGCGGGACCAATGAGCAGTTCTTC
CDR3aa: CASRLVGTSGTNEQFF